This is a list of T cell receptor beta chains from one sample in a study of T cell changes during pregnancy in multiple sclerosis. Sequencing used immunoSEQ multiplex PCR; TCRdb keeps in-frame clones, though not all of them. The profile shows about 77,000 clones, more than 85% of them singletons. This specimen consisted of peripheral blood, obtained after pregnancy. The receptors originated from a female donor in good health, enrolled as a control in a pregnancy study. The CDR3 runs from the conserved cysteine through the conserved F or W. The D gene is left open where the match is weak. Clone size is not always given. Where it is, it says once, few, many or a class for expanded clones.

d_call: .
clone_size: .
j_call: TRBJ2-7
v_call: TRBV11-2
cdr3_nt: TGTGCCAGCAGCTATGGGGCGGGGAGGCAGTACTTC
cdr3_aa: CASSYGAGRQYF

d_call: TRBD1
clone_size: .
j_call: TRBJ2-7
v_call: TRBV6-5
cdr3_nt: TGTGCCAGCAGTGCCGGACAGGGGAACTACGAGCAGTACTTC
cdr3_aa: CASSAGQGNYEQYF

d_call: .
clone_size: once
j_call: TRBJ2-5
v_call: TRBV15
cdr3_nt: TGTGCCACCAGCAGAGTACCCCACAGGGCGGAGACCCAGTACTTC
cdr3_aa: CATSRVPHRAETQYF

d_call: .
clone_size: .
j_call: TRBJ1-4
v_call: TRBV7-9
cdr3_nt: TGTGCCAGCGGAACGGGGGAAAAACTGTTTTTT
cdr3_aa: CASGTGEKLFF

d_call: TRBD1
clone_size: .
j_call: TRBJ1-1
v_call: TRBV29-1
cdr3_nt: TGCAGCGTCTACGGGACAGCTATGAACACTGAAGCTTTCTTT
cdr3_aa: CSVYGTAMNTEAFF

d_call: .
clone_size: once
j_call: TRBJ2-7
v_call: TRBV11-2
cdr3_nt: TGTGCCAGCAGCTTAGAGATCACGCGGTACGAGCAGTACTTC
cdr3_aa: CASSLEITRYEQYF

d_call: .
clone_size: .
j_call: TRBJ2-3
v_call: TRBV5-1
cdr3_nt: TGCGCCAGCAGCTTAGCGGCGGGATTTGCAGATACGCAGTATTTT
cdr3_aa: CASSLAAGFADTQYF

d_call: .
clone_size: .
j_call: TRBJ1-2
v_call: TRBV7-2
cdr3_nt: TGTGCCAGCAGCTCCCCGGCGGCAACTAACTATGGCTACACCTTC
cdr3_aa: CASSSPAATNYGYTF

d_call: .
clone_size: few
j_call: TRBJ2-2
v_call: TRBV6-1
cdr3_nt: TGTGCCAGCTCGCAGGGGTGGACCACCGGGGAGCTGTTTTTT
cdr3_aa: CASSQGWTTGELFF

d_call: TRBD1
clone_size: .
j_call: TRBJ2-5
v_call: TRBV7-9
cdr3_nt: TGTGCCAGCAGCGTACGACAGGGGGCCGAGAGAGAGACCCAGTACTTC
cdr3_aa: CASSVRQGAERETQYF

d_call: TRBD2
clone_size: .
j_call: TRBJ2-3
v_call: TRBV5-1
cdr3_nt: TGCGCCAGCAGCTTGGCCAGCGGGGGGATGGATACGCAGTATTTT
cdr3_aa: CASSLASGGMDTQYF